This T cell receptor beta chain was recorded in a study of human T cells and chemical hapten exposure. Study overall: Scalp application of diphenylcyclopropenone was performed weekly in patients across the entire roughly 23-week study.

Each CDR3 protein is one row after TCRdb ran MiXCR on the RACE reads. The sample shows around 120,000 distinct CDR3 sequences, 12% of them seen only once. CDR1 and CDR2 from the germline V gene are SGHNT and YYREEE (reference sequence). The CDR3 loop spans 15 amino acids. The ends were cut back, 2 bases at V and 4 bases at J, with 13 bases in the middle. Stated time point: patch test 1, 2 weeks after DPC sensitization. Described treatment: therapeutic diphenylcyclopropenone sensitization with weekly scalp DPC. This clonotype was counted a few times. Sequenced material: whole blood, taken in connection with sensitization to the hapten diphenylcyclopropenone (DPC). This rearrangement joins TRBV5-4 to TRBJ1-5; possibly TRBD1 for D (6 bases). The TCR sequence derives from a woman in her 50s with alopecia areata. Some clones in this sample may be carry-over from other donors' samples. The CDR3 reads CASSLGGRDNQPQHF. The CDR3 coding sequence is TGTGCCAGCAGCTTAGGGGGTCGGGATAATCAGCCCCAGCATTTT.